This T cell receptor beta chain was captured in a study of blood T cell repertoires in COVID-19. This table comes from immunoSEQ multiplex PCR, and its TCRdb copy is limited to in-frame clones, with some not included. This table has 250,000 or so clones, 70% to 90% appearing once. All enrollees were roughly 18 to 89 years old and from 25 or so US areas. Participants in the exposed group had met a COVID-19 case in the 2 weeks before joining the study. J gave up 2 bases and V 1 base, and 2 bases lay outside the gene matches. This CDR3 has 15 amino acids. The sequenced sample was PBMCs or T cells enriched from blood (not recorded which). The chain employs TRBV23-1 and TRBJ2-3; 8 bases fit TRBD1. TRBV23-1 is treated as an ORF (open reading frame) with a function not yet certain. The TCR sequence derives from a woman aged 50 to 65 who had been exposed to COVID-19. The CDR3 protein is CASSQLGQATDTQYF. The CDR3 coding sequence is TGCGCCAGCAGTCAATTGGGACAGGCCACAGATACGCAGTATTTT.